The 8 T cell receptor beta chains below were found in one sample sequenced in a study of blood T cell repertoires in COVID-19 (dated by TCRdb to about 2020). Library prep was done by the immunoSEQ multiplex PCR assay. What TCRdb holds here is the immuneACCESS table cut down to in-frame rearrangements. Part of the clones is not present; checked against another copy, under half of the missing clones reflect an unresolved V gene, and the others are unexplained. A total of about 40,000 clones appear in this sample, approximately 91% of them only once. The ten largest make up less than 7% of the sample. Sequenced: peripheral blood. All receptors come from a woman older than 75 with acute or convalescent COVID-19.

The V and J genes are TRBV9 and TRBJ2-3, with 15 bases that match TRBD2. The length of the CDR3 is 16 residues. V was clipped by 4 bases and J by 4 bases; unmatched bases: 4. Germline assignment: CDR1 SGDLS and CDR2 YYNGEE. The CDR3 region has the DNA TGTGCCAGCAGCTCCCGGACTAGCGGGGGGGCAGATACGCAGTATTTT. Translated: CASSSRTSGGADTQYF.

The CDR3 is CASSTRFGGPPETQYF. The CDR3 DNA reads as TGTGCCAGCAGCACTCGTTTCGGGGGGCCCCCAGAGACCCAGTACTTC. J is TRBJ2-5 and V is TRBV7-2, with D tentatively TRBD2 (7 bases). Germline V gene lookup returns CDR1 SGHTA and CDR2 FQGNSA. V was clipped by 5 bases and J by 4 bases, with 20 bases between them. There are 16 residues in the CDR3.

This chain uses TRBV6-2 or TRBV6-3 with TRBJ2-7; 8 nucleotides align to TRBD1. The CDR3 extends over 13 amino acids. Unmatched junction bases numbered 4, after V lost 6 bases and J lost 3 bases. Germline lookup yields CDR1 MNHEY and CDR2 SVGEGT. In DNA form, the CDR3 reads TGTGCCAGCAGCCTACAGGGGGGCTACGAGCAGTACTTC. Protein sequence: CASSLQGGYEQYF.

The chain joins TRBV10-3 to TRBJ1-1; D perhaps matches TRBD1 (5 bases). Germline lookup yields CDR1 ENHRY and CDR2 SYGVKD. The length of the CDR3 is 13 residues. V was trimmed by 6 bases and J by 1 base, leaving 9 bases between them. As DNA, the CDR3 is TGTGCCATCAGCTACGACAGGAACACTGAAGCTTTCTTT. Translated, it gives CAISYDRNTEAFF.

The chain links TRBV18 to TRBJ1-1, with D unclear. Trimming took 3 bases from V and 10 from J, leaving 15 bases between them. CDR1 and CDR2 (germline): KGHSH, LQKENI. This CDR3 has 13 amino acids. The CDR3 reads CASSPTSAEGAFF. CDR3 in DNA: TGTGCCAGCTCACCCACCTCGGCGGAGGGAGCTTTCTTT. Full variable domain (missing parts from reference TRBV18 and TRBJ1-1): NAGVMQNPRHLVRRRGQEARLRCSPMKGHSHVYWYRQLPEEGLKFMVYLQKENIIDESGMPKERFSAEFPKEGPSILRIQQVVRGDSAAYFCASSPTSAEGAFFGQGTRLTVV.

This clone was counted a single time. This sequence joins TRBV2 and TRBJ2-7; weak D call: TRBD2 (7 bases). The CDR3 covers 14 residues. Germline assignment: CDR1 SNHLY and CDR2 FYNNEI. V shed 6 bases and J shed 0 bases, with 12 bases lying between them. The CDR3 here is CASSYRGASYEQYF. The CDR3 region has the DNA TGTGCCAGCAGCTATCGGGGGGCCTCCTACGAGCAGTACTTC.

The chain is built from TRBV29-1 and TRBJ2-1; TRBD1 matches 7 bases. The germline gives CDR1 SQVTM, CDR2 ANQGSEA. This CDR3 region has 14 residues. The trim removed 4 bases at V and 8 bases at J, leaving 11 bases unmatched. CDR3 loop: CSVGQSTGSDEQFF. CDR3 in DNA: TGCAGCGTTGGTCAATCGACAGGGAGTGATGAGCAGTTCTTC.

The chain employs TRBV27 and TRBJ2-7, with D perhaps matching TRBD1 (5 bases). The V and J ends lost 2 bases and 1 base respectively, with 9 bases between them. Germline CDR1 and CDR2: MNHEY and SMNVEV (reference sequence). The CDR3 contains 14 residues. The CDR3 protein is CASSLRPGSYEQYF. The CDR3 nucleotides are TGTGCCAGCAGTTTACGTCCAGGGTCCTACGAGCAGTACTTC.